Each of the 27 T cell receptor beta chains below was sequenced from the same sample in a study of monozygotic twins with inflammatory bowel disease. TCRdb reprocessed the 5' RACE reads, with one entry per CDR3 protein and no DNA. The sample holds more than 300,000 distinct CDR3 sequences. Sequencing was performed on blood. The receptors stem from a human donor with ulcerative colitis or Crohn's disease, or a healthy co-twin of an affected twin (not recorded which).

The chain uses TRBV20-1 and TRBJ1-5. Per germline, CDR1 DFQATT and CDR2 SNEGSKA (reference sequence). The CDR3 extends over 14 amino acids. The CDR3 loop is CSARDMFSNQPQHF.

V and J are TRBV7-9 and TRBJ2-3. This CDR3 is built from 14 residues. Germline values: CDR1 SEHNR, CDR2 FQNEAQ (reference sequence). The CDR3 sequence: CASSFSGNTDTQYF.

J is TRBJ1-1 and V is TRBV29-1; with no DNA, the TCRdb D assignment of TRBD1 cannot be verified. In germline, CDR1 is SQVTM, CDR2 ANQGSEA. The CDR3 covers 11 residues. CDR3: CSVRDSPEAFF.

The CDR3: CASSQNTRSYEQYF. This chain joins TRBV4-3 and TRBJ2-7. CDR1 and CDR2 from the germline V gene are LGHNA and YSLEER. This CDR3 is 14 amino acids long.

V gene TRBV7-2 combines with J gene TRBJ1-2; TCRdb selects TRBD1, and the lack of DNA leaves this call unchecked. Germline assignment: CDR1 SGHTA and CDR2 FQGNSA. This CDR3 is built from 16 residues. CDR3 region: CASSPVRGSGSDGYTF.

The chain employs TRBV28 and TRBJ1-5; the TRBD1 assignment by TCRdb is unverifiable without DNA. The CDR3 has 15 amino acids. Germline V gene lookup returns CDR1 MDHEN and CDR2 SYDVKM. The CDR3 sequence is CASTSIGGGHQPQHF.

V is TRBV28 and J is TRBJ2-7. There are 13 residues in the CDR3. Germline V gene data show CDR1 as MDHEN and CDR2 as SYDVKM. The CDR3 is CASSITESYEQYF.

The chain couples TRBV7-9 to TRBJ2-7; TCRdb returns TRBD1, unconfirmable since there is no DNA. This CDR3 spans 15 amino acids. Germline CDR1 reads SEHNR; CDR2 reads FQNEAQ (reference sequence). CDR3 in amino acids: CASSYRPDRGYEQYF.

The chain recombines TRBV29-1 with TRBJ2-7; TCRdb picks TRBD1, but there is no DNA to check that call. The CDR3 consists of 14 residues. The germline V gene encodes CDR1 SQVTM and CDR2 ANQGSEA. CDR3 residues: CSVWTGGLRGEQYF.

This chain joins TRBV11-2 and TRBJ2-3; without DNA, the TCRdb call of TRBD2 cannot be checked. The CDR3 loop spans 17 amino acids. The germline V gene encodes CDR1 SGHAT and CDR2 FQNNGV. The CDR3 loop is CASSLDPVAGSTDTQYF. The variable domain in full, with the rest retrieved from reference TRBV11-2 and TRBJ2-3, is EAGVAQSPRYKIIEKRQSVAFWCNPISGHATLYWYQQILGQGPKLLIQFQNNGVVDDSQLPKDRFSAERLKGVDSTLKIQPAKLEDSAVYLCASSLDPVAGSTDTQYFGPGTRLTVL.

The J gene is TRBJ2-7, the V gene TRBV13. The CDR3 covers 22 residues. Looked up from germline, CDR1 is PRHDT and CDR2 is FYEKMQ (reference sequence). CDR3 loop: CASSQRPKFPQKFEVSSYEQYF.

The J gene is TRBJ2-3, the V gene TRBV3-1; TCRdb's D call of TRBD2 is untestable without DNA. The CDR3 sequence is 15 residues long. Per the germline V gene, CDR1 is LGHDT and CDR2 is YNNKEL (reference sequence). The chain's CDR3 is CASSQWRGVVDTQYF.

The chain employs TRBV20-1 and TRBJ1-1. Germline V gives CDR1 DFQATT, CDR2 SNEGSKA (reference sequence). This CDR3 has 14 amino acids. CDR3 residues: CSAKGARGSTEAFF.

The V call is TRBV13, the J call TRBJ2-5; TCRdb's assignment of TRBD1 cannot be checked, as there is no DNA. Germline loops: CDR1 PRHDT, CDR2 FYEKMQ (reference sequence). The CDR3 consists of 15 residues. CDR3 in amino acids: CASSISGTGQETQYF.

The V gene is TRBV11-1, the J gene TRBJ2-1; absent DNA, TCRdb's TRBD2 call cannot be checked. CDR1 SGHAT and CDR2 FQDESV come from the germline V gene (reference sequence). This CDR3 comprises 19 residues. The CDR3 protein is CASSGGWGERGAHYNEQFF.

The chain uses TRBV27 and TRBJ2-2; checking the TCRdb D call of TRBD2 is not possible without DNA. The CDR3 is made up of 16 amino acids. Germline assignment: CDR1 MNHEY and CDR2 SMNVEV (reference sequence). The CDR3 is CASSSSGRTNTGELFF.

The rearrangement joins TRBV20-1 to TRBJ1-5. The length of the CDR3 is 15 residues. Germline assignment: CDR1 DFQATT and CDR2 SNEGSKA (reference sequence). The CDR3 reads CSASVGLQSNQPQHF.

J is TRBJ2-1 and V is TRBV29-1; with no DNA, the TCRdb D assignment of TRBD1 cannot be verified. The CDR3 contains 15 residues. Germline assignment: CDR1 SQVTM and CDR2 ANQGSEA. The CDR3 spells CSVEGPGLKHNEQFF.

The V and J genes are TRBV11-2 and TRBJ1-1; checking the TCRdb D call of TRBD1 is not possible without DNA. This CDR3 comprises 15 residues. The V gene's germline CDR1 is SGHAT and CDR2 FQNNGV. The CDR3 reads CASSLVEGAGLEAFF. Variable domain in full (rest from reference TRBV11-2 and TRBJ1-1): EAGVAQSPRYKIIEKRQSVAFWCNPISGHATLYWYQQILGQGPKLLIQFQNNGVVDDSQLPKDRFSAERLKGVDSTLKIQPAKLEDSAVYLCASSLVEGAGLEAFFGQGTRLTVV.

The genes are TRBV3-1 and TRBJ2-7; TCRdb returns TRBD1, unconfirmable since there is no DNA. Germline V gene sequence: CDR1 LGHDT, CDR2 YNNKEL (reference sequence). The CDR3 covers 15 residues. CDR3 loop: CASSQVVTGPYEQYF.

This chain uses TRBV6-5 with TRBJ2-7; no DNA is available, so the TRBD2 call from TCRdb remains unchecked. Per germline, CDR1 MNHEY and CDR2 SVGAGI. This CDR3 is 12 amino acids long. CDR3 region: CASSPATYEQYF.

This rearrangement joins TRBV7-2 to TRBJ2-1; there is no DNA to check the TCRdb D call of TRBD1. Germline-derived CDR1 and CDR2 are SGHTA and FQGNSA. The CDR3 totals 15 residues. The CDR3 loop reads CASSLVDRIYNEQFF.

The chain couples TRBV7-2 to TRBJ2-7; TCRdb calls TRBD1, which cannot be checked without DNA. CDR1 and CDR2 (germline): SGHTA, FQGNSA. This CDR3 has 15 amino acids. The CDR3 is CASRSDPSPIYEQYF.

The rearrangement joins TRBV7-3 to TRBJ1-6. The CDR3 loop spans 13 amino acids. Germline V gives CDR1 SGHTA, CDR2 FQGTGA. This CDR3 is CASSLSGVSPLHF.

J is TRBJ2-1 and V is TRBV29-1. Germline V lookup: CDR1 SQVTM, CDR2 ANQGSEA. The CDR3 sequence is 13 residues long. The CDR3 here is CSASPYSYNEQFF.

J is TRBJ1-2 and V is TRBV10-3; checking the TCRdb D call of TRBD1 is not possible without DNA. This CDR3 is built from 14 residues. Germline CDR1 is ENHRY and CDR2 is SYGVKD. CDR3 sequence: CAISEPTGAGGYTF.

The rearrangement links TRBV21-1 to TRBJ1-2; TCRdb's D gene call, TRBD1, goes unchecked for lack of DNA. TRBV21-1 constitutes a pseudogene. The CDR3 length is 13 residues. CDR3 residues: CASSNPEVYGYTF.